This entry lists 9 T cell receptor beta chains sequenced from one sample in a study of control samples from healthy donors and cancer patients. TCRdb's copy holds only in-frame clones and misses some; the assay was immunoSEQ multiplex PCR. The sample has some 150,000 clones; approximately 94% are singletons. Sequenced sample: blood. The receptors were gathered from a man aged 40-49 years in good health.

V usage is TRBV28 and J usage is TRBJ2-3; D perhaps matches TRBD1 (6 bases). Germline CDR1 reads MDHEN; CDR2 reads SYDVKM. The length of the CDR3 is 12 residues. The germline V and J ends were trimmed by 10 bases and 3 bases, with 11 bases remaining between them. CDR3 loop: CATKRGTDTQYF. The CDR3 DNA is TGTGCCACTAAGAGGGGGACAGATACGCAGTATTTT.

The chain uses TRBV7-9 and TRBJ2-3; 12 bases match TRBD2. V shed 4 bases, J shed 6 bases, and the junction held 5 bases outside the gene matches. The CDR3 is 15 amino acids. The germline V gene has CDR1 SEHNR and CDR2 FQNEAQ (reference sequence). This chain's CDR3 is CASSSGLAGRDTQYF. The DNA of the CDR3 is TGTGCCAGCAGCTCCGGACTAGCGGGGAGGGATACGCAGTATTTT.

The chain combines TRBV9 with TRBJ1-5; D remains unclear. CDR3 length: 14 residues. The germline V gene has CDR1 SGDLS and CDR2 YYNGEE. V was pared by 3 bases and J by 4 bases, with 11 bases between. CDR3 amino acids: CASSAAGSNQPQHF. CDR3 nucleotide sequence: TGTGCCAGCAGCGCCGCGGGCAGTAATCAGCCCCAGCATTTT. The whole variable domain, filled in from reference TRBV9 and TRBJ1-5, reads DSGVTQTPKHLITATGQRVTLRCSPRSGDLSVYWYQQSLDQGLQFLIQYYNGEERAKGNILERFSAQQFPDLHSELNLSSLELGDSALYFCASSAAGSNQPQHFGDGTRLSIL.

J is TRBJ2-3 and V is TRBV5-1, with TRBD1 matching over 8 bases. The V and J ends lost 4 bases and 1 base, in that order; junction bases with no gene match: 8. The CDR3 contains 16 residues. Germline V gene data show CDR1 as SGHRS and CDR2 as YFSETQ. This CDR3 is CASSRTMDRGTDTQYF. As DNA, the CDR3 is TGCGCCAGCAGCCGTACAATGGACAGGGGCACAGATACGCAGTATTTT.

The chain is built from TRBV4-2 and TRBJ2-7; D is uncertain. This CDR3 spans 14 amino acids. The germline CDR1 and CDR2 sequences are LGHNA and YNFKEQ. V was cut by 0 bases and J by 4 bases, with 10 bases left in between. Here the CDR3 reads CASSQERAIYEQYF. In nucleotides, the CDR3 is TGTGCCAGCAGCCAAGAACGGGCAATATACGAGCAGTACTTC.

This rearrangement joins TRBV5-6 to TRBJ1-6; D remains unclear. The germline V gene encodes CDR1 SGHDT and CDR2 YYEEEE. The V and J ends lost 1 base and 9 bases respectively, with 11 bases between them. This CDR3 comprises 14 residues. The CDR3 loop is CASSLKAGISPLHF. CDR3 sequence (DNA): TGTGCCAGCAGCTTGAAGGCGGGCATTTCACCCCTCCACTTT.

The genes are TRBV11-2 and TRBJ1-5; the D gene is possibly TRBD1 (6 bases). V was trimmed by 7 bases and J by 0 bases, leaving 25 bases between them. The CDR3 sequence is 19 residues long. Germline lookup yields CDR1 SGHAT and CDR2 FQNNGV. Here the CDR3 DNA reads TGTGCCAGCACCCGAAGGACAGTGGAGGGGTTCTATAGCAATCAGCCCCAGCATTTT. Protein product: CASTRRTVEGFYSNQPQHF. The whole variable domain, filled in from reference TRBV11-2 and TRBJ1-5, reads EAGVAQSPRYKIIEKRQSVAFWCNPISGHATLYWYQQILGQGPKLLIQFQNNGVVDDSQLPKDRFSAERLKGVDSTLKIQPAKLEDSAVYLCASTRRTVEGFYSNQPQHFGDGTRLSIL.

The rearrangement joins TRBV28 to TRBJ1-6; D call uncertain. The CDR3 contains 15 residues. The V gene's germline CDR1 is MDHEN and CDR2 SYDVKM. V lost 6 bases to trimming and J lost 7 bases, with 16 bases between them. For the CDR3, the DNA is TGTGCCAGCAGGGATGCGGAGCTCAGCAATTCACCCCTCCACTTT. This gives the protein CASRDAELSNSPLHF.

The CDR3 loop is CASSLALRGDNEQFF. In nucleotides, the CDR3 is TGTGCCAGCAGCTTGGCATTAAGAGGAGACAATGAGCAGTTCTTC. This sequence joins TRBV5-6 and TRBJ2-1, with no clear D. The CDR3 covers 15 residues. CDR1 and CDR2 from the germline V gene are SGHDT and YYEEEE. V shed 0 bases and J shed 5 bases, with 12 bases lying between them. The whole variable domain, remainder taken from reference TRBV5-6 and TRBJ2-1, is DAGVTQSPTHLIKTRGQQVTLRCSPKSGHDTVSWYQQALGQGPQFIFQYYEEEERQRGNFPDRFSGHQFPNYSSELNVNALLLGDSALYLCASSLALRGDNEQFFGPGTRLTVL.